Listed below are T cell receptor beta chains from one sample, sequenced in a study of CD8+ T cells in alopecia areata. Measured with immunoSEQ multiplex PCR; TCRdb has only the in-frame clones, and not every one. The table shows some 110,000 clones, with 50% to 75% occurring only once. The starting material was CD8+ T cells sorted from blood, obtained at week 4, from a patient treated with tofacitinib. The receptor source for this set is a human donor with alopecia areata. Both conserved end residues are part of each CDR3. Fields, in order: J gene, clone size, D gene, V gene, CDR3 protein, CDR3 DNA. D genes are given only for firm matches. Where a row states a size, it is once, few, many or the class of an expanded clone; other rows omit it.

J gene: TRBJ1-2
clone size: .
D gene: .
V gene: TRBV15
CDR3 protein: CATSRDRTDLGYTF
CDR3 DNA: TGTGCCACCAGCAGAGATCGGACAGACCTTGGCTACACCTTC

J gene: TRBJ1-1
clone size: .
D gene: TRBD1
V gene: TRBV2
CDR3 protein: CASSDSQGYTEAFF
CDR3 DNA: TGTGCCAGCAGTGATTCACAGGGGTACACTGAAGCTTTCTTT

J gene: TRBJ1-1
clone size: .
D gene: .
V gene: TRBV30
CDR3 protein: CAWSVGTVDTEAFF
CDR3 DNA: TGTGCCTGGAGTGTCGGAACAGTTGACACTGAAGCTTTCTTT

J gene: TRBJ2-3
clone size: .
D gene: .
V gene: TRBV18
CDR3 protein: CASSLRFPGPGDTQYF
CDR3 DNA: TGTGCCAGCTCACTTCGTTTTCCCGGTCCCGGAGATACGCAGTATTTT

J gene: TRBJ2-7
clone size: .
D gene: .
V gene: TRBV29-1
CDR3 protein: CSVQGPGAYEQYF
CDR3 DNA: TGCAGCGTCCAGGGACCTGGAGCCTACGAGCAGTACTTC

J gene: TRBJ1-2
clone size: .
D gene: .
V gene: TRBV29-1
CDR3 protein: CSVDQANNYGYTF
CDR3 DNA: TGCAGCGTTGACCAGGCTAACAACTATGGCTACACCTTC

J gene: TRBJ2-5
clone size: .
D gene: TRBD2
V gene: TRBV7-6
CDR3 protein: CASSFLGLAGRETQYF
CDR3 DNA: TGTGCCAGCAGCTTTCTTGGACTAGCGGGGAGGGAGACCCAGTACTTC

J gene: TRBJ2-6
clone size: .
D gene: .
V gene: TRBV27
CDR3 protein: CASSLSSGANVLTF
CDR3 DNA: TGTGCCAGCAGTTTATCTTCTGGGGCCAACGTCCTGACTTTC

J gene: TRBJ1-2
clone size: .
D gene: TRBD1
V gene: TRBV13
CDR3 protein: CASSFPTGGMGYTF
CDR3 DNA: TGTGCCAGCAGCTTCCCGACAGGGGGAATGGGCTACACCTTC

J gene: TRBJ1-1
clone size: .
D gene: .
V gene: TRBV29-1
CDR3 protein: CSVTTEPFF
CDR3 DNA: TGCAGCGTTACGACGGAGCCCTTCTTT

J gene: TRBJ1-1
clone size: .
D gene: .
V gene: TRBV27
CDR3 protein: CASSVAGPNTEAFF
CDR3 DNA: TGTGCCAGCAGTGTCGCCGGTCCGAACACTGAAGCTTTCTTT

J gene: TRBJ2-7
clone size: .
D gene: .
V gene: TRBV28
CDR3 protein: CASSLSLTYEQYF
CDR3 DNA: TGTGCCAGCAGTTTATCCCTCACCTACGAGCAGTACTTC

J gene: TRBJ2-7
clone size: few
D gene: .
V gene: TRBV30
CDR3 protein: CAWSVTVYEQYF
CDR3 DNA: TGTGCCTGGAGTGTGACAGTCTACGAGCAGTACTTC

J gene: TRBJ1-2
clone size: .
D gene: .
V gene: TRBV29-1
CDR3 protein: CSVEGWGAGYGYTF
CDR3 DNA: TGCAGCGTTGAAGGATGGGGGGCTGGCTATGGCTACACCTTC

J gene: TRBJ2-5
clone size: .
D gene: .
V gene: TRBV5-8
CDR3 protein: CASSSRMDGVETQYF
CDR3 DNA: TGTGCCAGCAGCTCCCGAATGGACGGGGTGGAGACCCAGTACTTC

J gene: TRBJ1-5
clone size: .
D gene: .
V gene: TRBV30
CDR3 protein: CAWSVDGNSNQPQHF
CDR3 DNA: TGTGCCTGGAGTGTAGATGGGAACAGCAATCAGCCCCAGCATTTT

J gene: TRBJ1-1
clone size: .
D gene: .
V gene: TRBV30
CDR3 protein: CAWSGLFTQGSNTEAFF
CDR3 DNA: TGTGCCTGGAGTGGGCTGTTCACACAGGGCTCGAACACTGAAGCTTTCTTT

J gene: TRBJ2-2
clone size: .
D gene: .
V gene: TRBV29-1
CDR3 protein: CSSTGSAGELFF
CDR3 DNA: TGCAGCTCCACAGGGTCCGCCGGGGAGCTGTTTTTT

J gene: TRBJ2-2
clone size: .
D gene: TRBD2
V gene: TRBV10-3
CDR3 protein: CAISDRTSGRPNTGELFF
CDR3 DNA: TGTGCCATCAGTGACAGGACTAGCGGGCGCCCTAACACCGGGGAGCTGTTTTTT

J gene: TRBJ1-1
clone size: few
D gene: TRBD1
V gene: TRBV4-2
CDR3 protein: CASSQTGLNTEAFF
CDR3 DNA: TGTGCCAGCAGCCAGACAGGGTTGAACACTGAAGCTTTCTTT

J gene: TRBJ2-1
clone size: once
D gene: .
V gene: TRBV15
CDR3 protein: CATSGPGTDNEQFF
CDR3 DNA: TGTGCCACCAGCGGTCCGGGAACGGACAATGAGCAGTTCTTC

J gene: TRBJ2-2
clone size: .
D gene: .
V gene: TRBV2
CDR3 protein: CASSEGQGRPGELFF
CDR3 DNA: TGTGCCAGCAGTGAAGGTCAGGGTAGACCCGGGGAGCTGTTTTTT

J gene: TRBJ1-1
clone size: .
D gene: TRBD1
V gene: TRBV6-5
CDR3 protein: CASSPRQGMNTEAFF
CDR3 DNA: TGTGCCAGCAGTCCACGACAGGGAATGAACACTGAAGCTTTCTTT

J gene: TRBJ1-5
clone size: .
D gene: .
V gene: TRBV15
CDR3 protein: CATSRDYPTIDFSAQHF
CDR3 DNA: TGTGCCACCAGCAGAGATTACCCCACTATTGACTTCTCGGCCCAGCATTTT

J gene: TRBJ2-5
clone size: few
D gene: .
V gene: TRBV21-1
CDR3 protein: CASSKKGIAGDNQETQYF
CDR3 DNA: TGTGCCAGCAGCAAAAAGGGGATAGCGGGGGACAATCAAGAGACCCAGTACTTC

J gene: TRBJ2-5
clone size: .
D gene: .
V gene: TRBV12-5
CDR3 protein: CASAFRGTPKETQYF
CDR3 DNA: TGTGCTAGTGCCTTTCGTGGGACACCTAAAGAGACCCAGTACTTC

J gene: TRBJ2-1
clone size: .
D gene: TRBD2
V gene: TRBV12-5
CDR3 protein: CASGTYSGGSYNEQFF
CDR3 DNA: TGTGCTAGTGGTACTTACTCCGGGGGGTCCTACAATGAGCAGTTCTTC

J gene: TRBJ1-2
clone size: .
D gene: .
V gene: TRBV7-2
CDR3 protein: CASSSRENRYYGYTF
CDR3 DNA: TGTGCCAGCAGTTCCCGTGAGAATCGGTACTATGGCTACACCTTC

J gene: TRBJ2-6
clone size: few
D gene: TRBD2
V gene: TRBV30
CDR3 protein: CARTSGGLSGANVLTF
CDR3 DNA: TGTGCCCGGACTAGCGGGGGACTCTCTGGGGCCAACGTCCTGACTTTC

J gene: TRBJ2-7
clone size: few
D gene: TRBD1
V gene: TRBV4-1
CDR3 protein: CASSLTGGSDEQYF
CDR3 DNA: TGCGCCAGCAGCCTGACAGGGGGCTCGGACGAGCAGTACTTC

J gene: TRBJ2-6
clone size: once
D gene: TRBD1
V gene: TRBV5-8
CDR3 protein: CASSLPDREVNVLTF
CDR3 DNA: TGTGCCAGCAGCCTCCCGGACAGGGAGGTCAACGTCCTGACTTTC

J gene: TRBJ2-7
clone size: few
D gene: .
V gene: TRBV4-1
CDR3 protein: CASSQTEDRVYEQYF
CDR3 DNA: TGCGCCAGCAGCCAAACTGAGGACAGAGTCTACGAGCAGTACTTC

J gene: TRBJ2-1
clone size: .
D gene: .
V gene: TRBV30
CDR3 protein: CAWSEYNEQFF
CDR3 DNA: TGTGCCTGGAGTGAATACAATGAGCAGTTCTTC

J gene: TRBJ2-7
clone size: few
D gene: .
V gene: TRBV30
CDR3 protein: CAWSGAQAYEQYF
CDR3 DNA: TGTGCCTGGAGTGGCGCCCAGGCCTACGAGCAGTACTTC

J gene: TRBJ2-3
clone size: .
D gene: TRBD1
V gene: TRBV29-1
CDR3 protein: CSVEITDPEQGSTDTQYF
CDR3 DNA: TGCAGCGTTGAGATCACCGACCCAGAACAGGGGAGCACAGATACGCAGTATTTT

J gene: TRBJ2-7
clone size: once
D gene: .
V gene: TRBV13
CDR3 protein: CASSPRFGSDEQYF
CDR3 DNA: TGTGCCAGCAGCCCTCGGTTTGGGTCTGACGAGCAGTACTTC

J gene: TRBJ1-6
clone size: once
D gene: .
V gene: TRBV9
CDR3 protein: CASNEWGGGSPLHF
CDR3 DNA: TGTGCCAGCAACGAGTGGGGCGGGGGTTCACCCCTCCACTTT

J gene: TRBJ2-7
clone size: .
D gene: .
V gene: TRBV7-2
CDR3 protein: CASSLAGVPYEQYF
CDR3 DNA: TGTGCCAGCAGCTTAGCGGGGGTTCCCTACGAGCAGTACTTC

J gene: TRBJ2-7
clone size: .
D gene: .
V gene: TRBV7-2
CDR3 protein: CASSFSGSSYEQYF
CDR3 DNA: TGTGCCAGCAGCTTCAGTGGAAGCTCCTACGAGCAGTACTTC